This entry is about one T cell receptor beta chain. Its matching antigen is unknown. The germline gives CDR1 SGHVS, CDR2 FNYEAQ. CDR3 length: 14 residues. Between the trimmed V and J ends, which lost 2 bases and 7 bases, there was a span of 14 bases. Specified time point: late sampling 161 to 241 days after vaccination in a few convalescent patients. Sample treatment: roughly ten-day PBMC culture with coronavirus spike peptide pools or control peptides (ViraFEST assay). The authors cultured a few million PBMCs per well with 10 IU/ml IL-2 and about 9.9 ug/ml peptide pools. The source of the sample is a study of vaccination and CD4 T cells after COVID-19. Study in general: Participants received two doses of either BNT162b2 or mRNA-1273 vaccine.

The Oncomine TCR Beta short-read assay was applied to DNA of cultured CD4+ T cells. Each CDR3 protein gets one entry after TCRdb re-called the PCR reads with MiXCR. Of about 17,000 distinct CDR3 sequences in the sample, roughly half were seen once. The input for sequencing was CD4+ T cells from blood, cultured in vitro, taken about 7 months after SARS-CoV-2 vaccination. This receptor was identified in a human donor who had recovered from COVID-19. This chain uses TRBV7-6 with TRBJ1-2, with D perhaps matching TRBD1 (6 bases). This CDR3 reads CASSLRGGARGYTF. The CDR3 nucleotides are TGTGCCAGCAGCTTACGGGGGGGGGCGCGTGGCTACACCTTC.